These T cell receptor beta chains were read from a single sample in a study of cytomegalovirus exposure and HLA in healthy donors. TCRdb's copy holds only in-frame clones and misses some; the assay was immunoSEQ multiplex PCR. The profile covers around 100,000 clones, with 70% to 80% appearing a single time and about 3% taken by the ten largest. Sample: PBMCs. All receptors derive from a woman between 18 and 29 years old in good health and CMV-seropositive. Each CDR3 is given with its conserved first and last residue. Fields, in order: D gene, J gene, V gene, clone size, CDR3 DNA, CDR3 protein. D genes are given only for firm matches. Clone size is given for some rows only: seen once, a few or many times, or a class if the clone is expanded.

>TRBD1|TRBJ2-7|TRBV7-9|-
TGTTCCAGCAGCTTAACTGGTGGGACAGGGACCTACGAGCAGTACTTC
CSSSLTGGTGTYEQYF
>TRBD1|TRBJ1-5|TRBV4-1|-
TGCGCCAGCAGCCAAGAAGGGACAGGGGCCAATCAGCCCCAGCATTTT
CASSQEGTGANQPQHF
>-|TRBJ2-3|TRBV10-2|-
TGCGCCAGCAGTGAGTGGCAACCGGATACGCAGTATTTT
CASSEWQPDTQYF
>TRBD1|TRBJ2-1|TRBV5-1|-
TGCGCCAGCAGCTTCGAGGGGGACAGGGCGGACAATGAGCAGTTCTTC
CASSFEGDRADNEQFF
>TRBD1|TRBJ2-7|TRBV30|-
TGTGCCTGGAGTTGGGACAGCACTTTCTCCTACGAGCAGTACTTC
CAWSWDSTFSYEQYF
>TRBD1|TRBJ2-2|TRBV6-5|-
TGTGCCAGCAGGGGGGGACAGGCCTACACCGGGGAGCTGTTTTTT
CASRGGQAYTGELFF
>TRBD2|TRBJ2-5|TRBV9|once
TGTGCCATCAGCGTTGGGACTAGCGGGAGGGCCCTCGGCGAGACCCAGTACTTC
CAISVGTSGRALGETQYF
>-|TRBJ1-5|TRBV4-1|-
TGCGCCAGCAGCCTACGGGACACCGCCCTTAGCAATCAGCCCCAGCATTTT
CASSLRDTALSNQPQHF
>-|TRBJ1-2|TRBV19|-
TGTGCCACTACTCCAAGCCGGGACAACCCCTATGGCTACACCTTC
CATTPSRDNPYGYTF
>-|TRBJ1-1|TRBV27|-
TGTGCCAGCAGCCTCCTGGCACTGAACACTGAAGCTTTCTTT
CASSLLALNTEAFF
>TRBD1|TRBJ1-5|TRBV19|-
TGTGCCAGTAGTATAGAGGGGGGGACAGGGGCTGGCCTAAGCAATCAGCCCCAGCATTTT
CASSIEGGTGAGLSNQPQHF
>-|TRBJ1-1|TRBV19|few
TGTGCCAGTAGTCTAGGCAGGGCGATGAACACTGAAGCTTTCTTT
CASSLGRAMNTEAFF
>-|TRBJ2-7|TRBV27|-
TGTGCCAGCAGTTTACTTCCCCCCTACGAGCAGTACTTC
CASSLLPPYEQYF
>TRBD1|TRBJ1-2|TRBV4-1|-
TGCGCCAGCAGCCACCCGGACAGGGGATATTATGGCTACACCTTC
CASSHPDRGYYGYTF
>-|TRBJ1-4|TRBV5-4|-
TGTGCCAGCAGCCCGGACAGCGTTGGTGAAAAACTGTTTTTT
CASSPDSVGEKLFF
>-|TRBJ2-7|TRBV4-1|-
TGCGCCAGCAGCCAAAGGGGGGGTTTAGCGGGTAGCTACGAGCAGTACTTC
CASSQRGGLAGSYEQYF
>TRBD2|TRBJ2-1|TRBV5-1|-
TGCGCCAGCAGCTTGATAGGACTAGAACGTGAGCAATTCTTC
CASSLIGLEREQFF
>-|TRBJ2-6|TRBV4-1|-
TGCGCCAGCAGCCAAGGGCTCGTCAGGGTTTACTCTGGGGCCAACGTCCTGACTTTC
CASSQGLVRVYSGANVLTF
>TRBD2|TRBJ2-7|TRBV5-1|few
TGCGCCAGCAGCTCCGGTAGCGGGAGCTCCTACGAGCAGTACTTC
CASSSGSGSSYEQYF
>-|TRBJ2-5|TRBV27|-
TGTGCCAGCAGTTTATTCTCCCGTTTCCTAGAGACCCAGTACTTC
CASSLFSRFLETQYF
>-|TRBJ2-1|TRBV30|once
TGTGCCTGGAGGGCGGGGCTTTACAATGAGCAGTTCTTC
CAWRAGLYNEQFF
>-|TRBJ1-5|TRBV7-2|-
TGTGCCAGCAGCTTATGGGGGGGGAATAGCAATCAGCCCCAGCATTTT
CASSLWGGNSNQPQHF
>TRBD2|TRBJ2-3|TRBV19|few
TGTGCCAGTAAAGAGCGGGGAACAGATACGCAGTATTTT
CASKERGTDTQYF
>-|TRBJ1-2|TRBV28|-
TGTGCCAGCAGTTTATGGGCAGGGGCCCCCCTATCGTATGGCTACACCTTC
CASSLWAGAPLSYGYTF
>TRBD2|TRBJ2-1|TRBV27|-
TGTGCCAGCAGTTTATGGGGCGTGCGGAACCTAGCGGGTCTCTCCTACAATGAGCAGTTCTTC
CASSLWGVRNLAGLSYNEQFF
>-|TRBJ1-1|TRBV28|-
TGTGCCAGCGCGGATACTGAAGCTTTCTTT
CASADTEAFF
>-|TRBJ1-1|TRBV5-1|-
TGCGCCAGCAGCTTGTCGGTCGGTGGCACTGAAGCTTTCTTT
CASSLSVGGTEAFF
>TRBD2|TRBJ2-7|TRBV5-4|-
TGTGCCAGCAGCTCGCGGGACTACTCCTACGAGCAGTACTTC
CASSSRDYSYEQYF
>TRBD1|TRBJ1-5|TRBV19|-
TGTGCCAGTAGCGGGACAGGCCGGACGAATCGGGGCAATCAGCCCCAGCATTTT
CASSGTGRTNRGNQPQHF
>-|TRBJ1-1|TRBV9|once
TGTGCCAGCAGCGTATCCAGGGTGAACACTGAAGCTTTCTTT
CASSVSRVNTEAFF
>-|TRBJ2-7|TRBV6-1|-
TGTGCCAGCAGTGAAGCAGGAACAGGGCTCGAGCAGTACTTC
CASSEAGTGLEQYF
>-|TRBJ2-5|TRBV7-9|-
TGTGCCAGCAGCTCAGATTTAGGGCAGGGGTCGGAGACCCAGTACTTC
CASSSDLGQGSETQYF
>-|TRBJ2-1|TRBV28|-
TGTGCCAGCAGTTTAATATACGGGGGGCTCAACAATGAGCAGTTCTTC
CASSLIYGGLNNEQFF
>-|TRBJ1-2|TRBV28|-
TGTGCCAGCAGTTTCCTAAACTACACCTTC
CASSFLNYTF
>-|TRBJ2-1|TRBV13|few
TGTGCCAGCAGCTTAGTTGCGGCCGGGGGTAATGAGCAGTTCTTC
CASSLVAAGGNEQFF
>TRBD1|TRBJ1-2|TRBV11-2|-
TGTGCCAGCAGCCCCGGGACAGGATTTGGCTACACCTTC
CASSPGTGFGYTF
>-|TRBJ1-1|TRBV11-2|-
TGTGCCAGCAGCTTAGGCAGGGGACGGACTGAAGCTTTCTTT
CASSLGRGRTEAFF
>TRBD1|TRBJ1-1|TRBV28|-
TGTGCCAGCAGTTCCCCGGGACAGGGGGCCTATCGGGCTTTCTTT
CASSSPGQGAYRAFF
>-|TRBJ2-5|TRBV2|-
TGTGCCAGCAGTGGGGGGCAGTCGGAGACCCAGTACTTC
CASSGGQSETQYF
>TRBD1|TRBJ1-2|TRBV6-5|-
TGTGCCAGCAGTCGACAGGGGAAATCTAACTATGGCTACACCTTC
CASSRQGKSNYGYTF
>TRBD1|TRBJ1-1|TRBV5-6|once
TGTGCCAGCAGCTTGGGACAGGGGCCTTTGAACACTGAAGCTTTCTTT
CASSLGQGPLNTEAFF
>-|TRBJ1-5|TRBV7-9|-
TGTGCCAGCAGCGCCGACACCTACAATCAGCCCCAGCATTTT
CASSADTYNQPQHF
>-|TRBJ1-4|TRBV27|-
TGTGCCAGCAGTCTCGGTTTTAATGAAAAACTGTTTTTT
CASSLGFNEKLFF
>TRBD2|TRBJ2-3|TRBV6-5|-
TGTGCCAGCAGTTACCAGGCTCGGGGGGGGGATACGCAGTATTTT
CASSYQARGGDTQYF